This T cell receptor (beta chain) was observed in a study of CD8+CD57+ T cells in acquired aplastic anemia. Overall study: Sorted CD4+ and CD8+ cells gave a mean 3.2 ug DNA, range 0.2 to 27.4 ug. Study results and limitations: Patients and controls were found to share some 30 CD8+ CDR3 sequences.

Patients who underwent sequencing had shown CD8+CD57+ cell expansion by flow cytometry. Severe acquired aplastic anemia was diagnosed in all patients. No patient had been given any therapy when blood was sampled. Genomic DNA was employed as the template in profiling TCR beta VDJ and CDR3. MiXCR, run by TCRdb on the reads, gives a single entry per CDR3 protein. In the table there are approximately 470,000 distinct CDR3 sequences, around 30% of which are singletons. As regards this clonotype: The antigen is unknown. One junction end disagrees with the germline gene, perhaps due to a read error.

CDR1 and CDR2 from the germline V gene are MGHDK and SYGVNS. The length of the CDR3 is 14 residues. Sequenced input: sorted CD4+, CD8+, or CD8+CD57+ T cells (not recorded which) from PBMCs. The genes are TRBV25-1 and TRBJ2-7; no clear D. This clonotype was obtained from a human donor with aplastic anemia. Written as DNA, the CDR3 is TGTGTCAGCAGTGCTCCCACCGCGTCCTACGAGCAGTACTTC. Encoded protein: CVSSAPTASYEQYF.